These 32 T cell receptor beta chains originate from one sample sequenced in a study of blood T cells in healthy people across ages. Then a second PCR, running about 6 to 11 cycles, was carried out with a sample-barcoded 5' primer and a J-beta primer mix. From the 5' RACE reads, TCRdb called clonotypes with MiXCR, one entry per CDR3 protein. In the table there are over 550,000 distinct CDR3 sequences, about 30% of which are singletons. Material: blood. Source of these receptors: a woman over 75 in good health.

This clonotype was observed at least ten times. This chain uses TRBV7-9 with TRBJ1-1; D is unresolved. The germline V gene has CDR1 SEHNR and CDR2 FQNEAQ (reference sequence). Trimming pared 3 bases from V and 5 bases from J, leaving 10 bases between. The CDR3 is made up of 13 amino acids. Here the CDR3 DNA reads TGTGCCAGCAGCTTCAACAGAGGTACTGAAGCTTTCTTT. It encodes CASSFNRGTEAFF.

This clonotype has ten or more counts. The V gene is TRBV3-1, the J gene TRBJ1-2, with D possibly TRBD1 on 5 matching bases. V was trimmed by 5 bases and J by 5 bases, leaving 15 bases between them. The germline CDR1 and CDR2 sequences are LGHDT and YNNKEL (reference sequence). The CDR3 runs to 14 residues. The CDR3 spells CASSTGPSGYGYTF. CDR3 DNA: TGTGCCAGCAGCACCGGTCCATCAGGGTATGGCTACACCTTC.

Many counts were recorded for this clonotype. A much larger clone differs from this one at a single base, so this may be a read error. The V gene is TRBV5-4, the J gene TRBJ2-7; 9 bases map to TRBD1. Germline lookup yields CDR1 SGHNT and CDR2 YYREEE (reference sequence). The CDR3 contains 14 residues. Trimming removed 3 bases from V and 5 bases from J; junction bases left unmatched: 6. Here the CDR3 DNA reads TGTGCCAGCAGCTGCCGGGACAGGGACCACGAGCAGTACTTC. As protein: CASSCRDRDHEQYF. Full variable domain (outside the CDR3, taken from reference TRBV5-4 and TRBJ2-7): ETGVTQSPTHLIKTRGQQVTLRCSSQSGHNTVSWYQQALGQGPQFIFQYYREEENGRGNFPPRFSGLQFPNYSSELNVNALELDDSALYLCASSCRDRDHEQYFGPGTRLTVT.

Only a few counts were recorded for this clonotype. This chain connects TRBV24-1 to TRBJ1-1; a possible D gene is TRBD1 (5 bases). CDR3 size: 15 residues. V was cut by 5 bases and J by 0 bases, with 12 bases left in between. Germline lookup yields CDR1 KGHDR and CDR2 SFDVKD. The CDR3 protein is CATSVTGLLNTEAFF. CDR3 in DNA: TGTGCCACCAGTGTAACAGGACTTTTGAACACTGAAGCTTTCTTT.

This clonotype was counted ten times or more. The J gene is TRBJ1-6, the V gene TRBV3-1; 7 nucleotides line up with TRBD1. CDR1 LGHDT and CDR2 YNNKEL come from the germline V gene (reference sequence). The CDR3 is 12 amino acids. J lost 14 bases, V lost 4 bases, and 5 bases had no gene match. As DNA, the CDR3 is TGTGCCAGCAGCCTACAGGGGCTCACCCTCCACTTT. Translation gives CASSLQGLTLHF.

With regard to this clonotype: A read error may account for a junction end that differs from germline. This sequence joins TRBV6-1 and TRBJ1-1; perhaps TRBD1 as D (6 bases). This CDR3 is built from 13 residues. CDR1 and CDR2 from the germline V gene are MNHNS and SASEGT. CDR3: CASSELGGPEAFF. CDR3 DNA sequence: TGTGCCAGCAGTGAATTGGGGGGCCCCGAAGCTTTTTTT.

V is TRBV19 and J is TRBJ1-5; D is unclear. V shed 5 bases and J shed 3 bases, with 11 bases lying between them. CDR1 is LNHDA, CDR2 SQIVND, per germline (reference sequence). This CDR3 has 14 amino acids. This CDR3 reads CASSSASLNQPQHF. As DNA, the CDR3 is TGTGCCAGTAGTTCGGCAAGCCTCAATCAGCCCCAGCATTTT.

The genes are TRBV5-1 and TRBJ2-5; TRBD2 matches 13 bases. Germline loops: CDR1 SGHRS, CDR2 YFSETQ. After removal of 4 bases from V and 6 bases from J, the junction contained 6 bases not matched to a gene. CDR3 length equals 15 residues. CDR3 sequence reads: CASSQLAGGQQTQYF. The CDR3 region has the DNA TGCGCCAGCAGCCAACTAGCGGGAGGGCAACAGACCCAGTACTTC.

This clonotype was counted ten times or more. This chain links TRBV7-6 with TRBJ1-1, with TRBD1 matching 9 bases. The CDR3 length is 14 residues. Trimming removed 4 bases from V and 5 bases from J; junction bases left unmatched: 5. Per the germline V gene, CDR1 is SGHVS and CDR2 is FNYEAQ. The CDR3 loop is CASSSTGGWTEAFF. CDR3 sequence (DNA): TGTGCCAGCAGCTCGACAGGGGGGTGGACTGAAGCTTTCTTT.

This clonotype was counted only a few times. V is TRBV6-2 or TRBV6-3 and J is TRBJ2-7; D possibly matches TRBD1 or TRBD2 (5 bases each). The J call is uncertain, as TRBJ2-5 better fits the DNA end. Germline V gene lookup returns CDR1 MNHEY and CDR2 SVGEGT. CDR3 length equals 16 residues. The CDR3 region is CASSYSKSGPRETQYF. CDR3 nucleotides: TGTGCCAGCAGTTACTCGAAGTCGGGGCCGCGGGAGACCCAGTACTTC.

This clonotype was counted a few times. The rearrangement links TRBV9 to TRBJ2-7; possibly TRBD2 for D (6 bases). The J call could be wrong; TRBJ2-4 is a better fit for the DNA end. This CDR3 contains 15 residues. The germline V gene has CDR1 SGDLS and CDR2 YYNGEE. The DNA of the CDR3 is TGTGCCAGCAGCTTTGGCGGGGAGGTAGGAAACATTCAGTACTTC. It translates to CASSFGGEVGNIQYF.

The chain has TRBV4-3 and TRBJ2-7; 13 positions agree with TRBD2. The V segment lost 0 bases and the J segment 9 bases; nucleotides outside the gene matches: 14. Germline-derived CDR1 and CDR2 are LGHNA and YSLEER. This CDR3 has 18 amino acids. The CDR3 nucleotides read TGCGCCAGCAGCCAAGATTATCACCGGAGACTAGCGGGGGGCCGGCAGTACTTC. Amino acids: CASSQDYHRRLAGGRQYF.

This clonotype has just a few counts. V and J are TRBV9 and TRBJ1-2, with 10 nucleotides matching TRBD1. The ends lost 6 bases at V and 4 bases at J; junction bases unmatched: 6. The CDR3 covers 14 residues. Per the germline V gene, CDR1 is SGDLS and CDR2 is YYNGEE. The CDR3 DNA is TGTGCCAGCACCAGGACAGGGGGTGGCTATGGCTACACCTTC. Translated: CASTRTGGGYGYTF.

This clonotype was found a few times. The CDR3 sequence is CSAQLLDSFSGNTIYF. CDR3 in DNA: TGCAGTGCCCAACTCCTAGACAGCTTCTCTGGAAACACCATATATTTT. The chain employs TRBV20-1 and TRBJ1-3, with TRBD1 as a possible D gene (5 bases). V lost 6 bases and J 0 bases, leaving 18 bases between the germline ends. The CDR3 loop spans 16 amino acids. The germline gives CDR1 DFQATT, CDR2 SNEGSKA (reference sequence).

The chain combines TRBV20-1 with TRBJ2-7; D not resolved. Trimming stripped 3 bases from V and 0 bases from J, with 15 bases between. The CDR3 spans 15 residues. Looked up from germline, CDR1 is DFQATT and CDR2 is SNEGSKA (reference sequence). The chain's CDR3 is CSARPIHGSSYEQYF. CDR3 sequence (DNA): TGCAGTGCTAGGCCTATCCACGGAAGCTCCTACGAGCAGTACTTC.

This clonotype was seen at least ten times. The chain links TRBV20-1 to TRBJ1-2, with no clear D. V lost 6 bases to trimming and J lost 9 bases, with 14 bases between them. Germline CDR1 reads DFQATT; CDR2 reads SNEGSKA (reference sequence). There are 11 residues in the CDR3. This CDR3 reads CSAWTAVSYTF. CDR3 DNA sequence: TGCAGTGCGTGGACCGCGGTTAGCTACACCTTC.

This clonotype was seen only a few times. The chain recombines TRBV6-1 with TRBJ1-1; 7 bases fit TRBD1. The CDR3 is 17 residues long. Germline CDR1 is MNHNS and CDR2 is SASEGT. V gave up 6 bases and J gave up 3 bases; unmatched junction bases: 16. CDR3 DNA sequence: TGTGCCAGCAGGGGGGGACAGTCCTTGCGTAAGGACACTGAAGCTTTCTTT. Amino acid sequence: CASRGGQSLRKDTEAFF.

Concerning this clonotype: Compared with germline, one end of the junction differs, possibly owing to a read error. The V and J genes are TRBV19 and TRBJ2-7; weak D call: TRBD2 (6 bases). This CDR3 contains 15 residues. Per germline, CDR1 LNHDA and CDR2 SQIVND (reference sequence). CDR3 amino acids: CATSQSPGRNNEQYF. The DNA of the CDR3 is TGTGCCACTAGTCAGTCACCAGGGAGGAACAATGAGCAGTACTTC.

This clonotype occurred many times. The gene calls are TRBV20-1 and TRBJ2-3, with a tentative D call TRBD2 (6 bases). Trimming took 4 bases from V and 6 from J, leaving 17 bases between them. Germline V gives CDR1 DFQATT, CDR2 SNEGSKA (reference sequence). CDR3 length equals 14 residues. The CDR3 region has the DNA TGCAGTGCTAAACGGGGGAGAACCTCCGATACGCAGTATTTT. It is translated as CSAKRGRTSDTQYF.

This clonotype was found many times. The chain combines TRBV27 with TRBJ2-7; tentatively, D is TRBD1 or TRBD2 (5 bases each). This CDR3 is built from 14 residues. The V gene's germline CDR1 is MNHEY and CDR2 SMNVEV (reference sequence). Trimming removed 2 bases from V and 6 bases from J, with 14 bases in between. The CDR3 bases are TGTGCCAGCAGTTTAGCCGGGGCCCCCCTCGAGCAGTACTTC. Amino acid sequence: CASSLAGAPLEQYF.

This clonotype occurred a few times. Germline is not matched at one junction end, which may reflect a read error. The rearrangement links TRBV12-3 or TRBV12-4 to TRBJ2-3; TRBD1 matches at 7 bases. The CDR3 is made up of 16 amino acids. CDR3 nucleotides: TGTGCCAGCACCTCCCGTAACAGGGGTGGGTCAGATGCGCAGTATTTT. It encodes CASTSRNRGGSDAQYF.

This clonotype appeared many times. The chain carries TRBV6-5 and TRBJ2-7, with 7 nucleotides matching TRBD1. The CDR3 is made up of 13 amino acids. V shed 8 bases, J shed 2 bases, and the junction held 6 bases outside the gene matches. Germline-derived CDR1 and CDR2 are MNHEY and SVGAGI. The CDR3 nucleotides read TGTGCCAGCCTAGGGCAGGGGGCCTACGAGCAGTACTTC. Translation: CASLGQGAYEQYF.

This clonotype came up many times. The J gene is TRBJ1-6, the V gene TRBV7-9; D remains ambiguous. CDR3 length: 13 residues. Germline V gene lookup returns CDR1 SEHNR and CDR2 FQNEAQ (reference sequence). V was trimmed by 2 bases and J by 13 bases, leaving 12 bases between them. The CDR3 DNA reads as TGTGCCAGCAGCTTAAGACCGCTCGAGCCCCTCCACTTT. Its translation: CASSLRPLEPLHF.

This clonotype occurred many times. The genes are TRBV7-6 and TRBJ2-1, with 11 bases that match TRBD2. The germline CDR1 and CDR2 sequences are SGHVS and FNYEAQ. J gave up 0 bases and V 6 bases, and 7 bases lay outside the gene matches. The CDR3 length is 17 residues. The CDR3 DNA is TGTGCCAGCAGTTTGAGACTAGCGGGGAGCTCCTACAATGAGCAGTTCTTC. Residues: CASSLRLAGSSYNEQFF. The full variable domain, completed using reference TRBV7-6 and TRBJ2-1, is GAGVSQSPRYKVTKRGQDVALRCDPISGHVSLYWYRQALGQGPEFLTYFNYEAQQDKSGLPNDRFSAERPEGSISTLTIQRTEQRDSAMYRCASSLRLAGSSYNEQFFGPGTRLTVL.

The CDR3 is CASSFQRAYGYTF. CDR3 bases: TGTGCCAGCAGCTTCCAGCGGGCCTATGGCTACACCTTC. The gene calls are TRBV28 and TRBJ1-2; D gene unclear. Germline values: CDR1 MDHEN, CDR2 SYDVKM. The CDR3 is 13 amino acids. V shed 6 bases and J shed 4 bases, with 12 bases lying between them.

Turning to this clonotype: One base away lies a much larger clone, so this may be a sequencing read error. The chain is built from TRBV7-2 and TRBJ2-1, with TRBD1 matching 8 bases. CDR1 is SGHTA, CDR2 FQGNSA, per germline. This CDR3 contains 16 residues. The junction had 9 bases not matched to a gene; V was cut back by 0 bases and J by 8 bases. The CDR3 spells CASSLAPQGASYEQFF. CDR3 nucleotide sequence: TGTGCCAGCAGCTTAGCACCCCAGGGGGCAAGCTATGAGCAGTTCTTC. Using reference TRBV7-2 and TRBJ2-1 for the parts outside the CDR3, the full variable domain is GAGVSQSPSNKVTEKGKDVELRCDPISGHTALYWYRQSLGQGLEFLIYFQGNSAPDKSGLPSDRFSAERTGGSVSTLTIQRTQQEDSAVYLCASSLAPQGASYEQFFGPGTRLTVL.

This clonotype was recorded at least ten times. The V and J genes are TRBV11-2 and TRBJ2-7, with D possibly called TRBD1 or TRBD2 (5 bases each). The V gene's germline CDR1 is SGHAT and CDR2 FQNNGV. The V end was cut by 0 bases, the J end by 2 bases, with 17 bases between. This CDR3 region has 17 residues. CDR3 bases: TGTGCCAGCAGCTTAGATCGGGGTAGGGGTCATGCCTACGAGCAGTACTTC. It specifies CASSLDRGRGHAYEQYF.

Comment on this clonotype: This may stem from a read error, because a much larger clone lies one nucleotide away. The chain uses TRBV5-1 and TRBJ2-6; 9 positions agree with TRBD1. CDR3 length: 19 amino acids. Germline lookup yields CDR1 SGHRS and CDR2 YFSETQ. CDR3 DNA sequence: TGCGCCAGCTTTCCTAAGCCGGGACAGGGATACTCTGGGGCCAACGTCCCGACTTTC. Protein product: CASFPKPGQGYSGANVPTF.

This clonotype was detected only a few times. V gene TRBV28 combines with J gene TRBJ1-6; no definite D call. Per the germline V gene, CDR1 is MDHEN and CDR2 is SYDVKM. The CDR3 covers 13 residues. CDR3 sequence reads: CAFRSSGNSPLHF. The CDR3, as DNA: TGTGCGTTCAGGAGCTCGGGAAATTCACCCCTCCACTTT.

The chain is built from TRBV28 and TRBJ2-3; 8 positions match TRBD2. With 5 bases clipped from V and 1 base from J, the junction kept 11 bases outside the gene matches. CDR1 is MDHEN and CDR2 is SYDVKM in the germline V gene. The CDR3 covers 17 residues. The CDR3 reads CASSPLRTSPGTDTQYF. The DNA of the CDR3 is TGTGCCAGCAGTCCCCTCCGGACTAGCCCTGGCACAGATACGCAGTATTTT.

The table lists this clonotype with a few counts. The V and J genes are TRBV3-1 and TRBJ1-1; D is unclear. Trimming removed 0 bases from V and 2 bases from J, with 10 bases in between. The CDR3 loop spans 15 amino acids. The germline gives CDR1 LGHDT, CDR2 YNNKEL (reference sequence). The chain's CDR3 is CASSQELRANTEAFF. In DNA form, the CDR3 reads TGTGCCAGCAGCCAAGAACTCAGAGCCAACACTGAAGCTTTCTTT.

As to this clonotype: A much larger clone lies a single base off, so this may be a read error. The rearrangement joins TRBV5-1 to TRBJ2-7; 8 bases align to TRBD1. The CDR3 is 14 amino acids. Germline V lookup: CDR1 SGHRS, CDR2 YFSETQ. In DNA form, the CDR3 reads TGCGCCAGCAGCACAGGACAGGGTCGGGACGAGCATTACTTC. It yields the protein CASSTGQGRDEHYF. The full variable domain, with the rest looked up from reference TRBV5-1 and TRBJ2-7, is KAGVTQTPRYLIKTRGQQVTLSCSPISGHRSVSWYQQTPGQGLQFLFEYFSETQRNKGNFPGRFSGRQFSNSRSEMNVSTLELGDSALYLCASSTGQGRDEHYFGPGTRLTVT.